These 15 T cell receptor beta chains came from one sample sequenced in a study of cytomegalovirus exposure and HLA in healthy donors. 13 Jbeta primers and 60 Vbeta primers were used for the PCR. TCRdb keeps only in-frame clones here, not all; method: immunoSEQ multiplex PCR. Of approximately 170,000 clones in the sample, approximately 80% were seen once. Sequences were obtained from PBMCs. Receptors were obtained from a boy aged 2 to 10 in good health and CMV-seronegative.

CDR3 residues: CASSLSGSYNEQFF. Here the CDR3 DNA reads TGTGCCAGCAGCTTGTCGGGGTCCTACAATGAGCAGTTCTTC. The rearrangement links TRBV7-7 to TRBJ2-1; possibly TRBD2 for D (5 bases). Per the germline V gene, CDR1 is SSHAT and CDR2 is FNYEAQ (reference sequence). V dropped 3 bases and J dropped 1 base, with 7 bases sitting between them. This CDR3 contains 14 residues.

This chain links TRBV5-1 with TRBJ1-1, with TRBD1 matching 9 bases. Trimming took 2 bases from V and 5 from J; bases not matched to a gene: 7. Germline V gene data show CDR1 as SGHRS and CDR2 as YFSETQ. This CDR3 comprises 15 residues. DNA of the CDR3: TGCGCCAGCAGCTTAACAGGGGGCGTAGGAACTGAAGCTTTCTTT. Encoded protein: CASSLTGGVGTEAFF.

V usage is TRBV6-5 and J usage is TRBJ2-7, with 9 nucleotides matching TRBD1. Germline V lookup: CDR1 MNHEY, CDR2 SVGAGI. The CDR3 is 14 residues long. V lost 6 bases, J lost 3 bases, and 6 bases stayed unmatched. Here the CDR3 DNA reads TGTGCCAGCAGCCGGGGACAGGGAAACTACGAGCAGTACTTC. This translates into CASSRGQGNYEQYF.

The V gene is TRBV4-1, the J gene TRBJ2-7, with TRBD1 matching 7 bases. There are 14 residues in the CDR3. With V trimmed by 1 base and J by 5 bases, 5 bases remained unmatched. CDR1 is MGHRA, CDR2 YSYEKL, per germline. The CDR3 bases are TGCGCCAGCAGCCAAGTCAAGGGGGCGGACGAGCAGTACGTC. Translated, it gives CASSQVKGADEQYV.

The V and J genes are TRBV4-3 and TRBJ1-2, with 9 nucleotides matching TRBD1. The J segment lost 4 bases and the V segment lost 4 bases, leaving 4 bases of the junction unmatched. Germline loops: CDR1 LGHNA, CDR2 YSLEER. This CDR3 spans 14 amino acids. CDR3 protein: CASSPGTGIYGYTF. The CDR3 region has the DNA TGCGCCAGCAGCCCTGGGACAGGGATCTATGGCTACACCTTC.

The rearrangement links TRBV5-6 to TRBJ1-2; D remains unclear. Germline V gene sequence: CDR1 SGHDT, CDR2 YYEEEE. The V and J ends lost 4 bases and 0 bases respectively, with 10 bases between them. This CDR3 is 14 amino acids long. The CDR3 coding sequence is TGTGCCAGCAGCCAAGGGAGGCCTAACTATGGCTACACCTTC. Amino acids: CASSQGRPNYGYTF.

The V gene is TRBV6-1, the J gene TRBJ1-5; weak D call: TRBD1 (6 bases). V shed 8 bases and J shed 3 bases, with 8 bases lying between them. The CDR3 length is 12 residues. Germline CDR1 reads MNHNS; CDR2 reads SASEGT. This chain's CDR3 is CASDRYNQPQHF. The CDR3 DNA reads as TGTGCCAGCGACAGGTACAATCAGCCCCAGCATTTT.

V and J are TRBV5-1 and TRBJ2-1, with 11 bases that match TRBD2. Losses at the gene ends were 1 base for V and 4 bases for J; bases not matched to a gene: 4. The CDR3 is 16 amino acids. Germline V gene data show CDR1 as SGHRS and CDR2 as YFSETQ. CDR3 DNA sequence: TGCGCCAGCAGCTTGCCTAGCGGGGGGATATACAATGAGCAGTTCTTC. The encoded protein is CASSLPSGGIYNEQFF. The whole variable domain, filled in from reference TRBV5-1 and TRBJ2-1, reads KAGVTQTPRYLIKTRGQQVTLSCSPISGHRSVSWYQQTPGQGLQFLFEYFSETQRNKGNFPGRFSGRQFSNSRSEMNVSTLELGDSALYLCASSLPSGGIYNEQFFGPGTRLTVL.

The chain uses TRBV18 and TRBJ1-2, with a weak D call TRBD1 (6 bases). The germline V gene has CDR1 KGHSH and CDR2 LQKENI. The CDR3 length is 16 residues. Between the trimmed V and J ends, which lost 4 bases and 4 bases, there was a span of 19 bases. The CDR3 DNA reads TGTGCCAGCTCACTGGGACCGGGACAATTACCCTATGGCTACACCTTC. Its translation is CASSLGPGQLPYGYTF. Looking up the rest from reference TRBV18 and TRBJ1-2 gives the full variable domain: NAGVMQNPRHLVRRRGQEARLRCSPMKGHSHVYWYRQLPEEGLKFMVYLQKENIIDESGMPKERFSAEFPKEGPSILRIQQVVRGDSAAYFCASSLGPGQLPYGYTFGSGTRLTVV.

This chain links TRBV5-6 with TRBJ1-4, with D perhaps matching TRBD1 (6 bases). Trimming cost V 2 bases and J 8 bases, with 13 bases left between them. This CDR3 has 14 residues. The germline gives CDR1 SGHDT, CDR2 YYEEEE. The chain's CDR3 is CASSFRRTGEKLFF. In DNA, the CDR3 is TGTGCCAGCAGCTTTCGGAGAACAGGGGAAAAACTGTTTTTT.

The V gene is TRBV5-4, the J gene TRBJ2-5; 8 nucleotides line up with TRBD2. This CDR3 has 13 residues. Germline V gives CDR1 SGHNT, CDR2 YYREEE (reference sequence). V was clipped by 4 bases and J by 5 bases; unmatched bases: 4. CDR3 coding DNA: TGTGCCAGCAGCCTAGCGGGCGGGGAGACCCAGTACTTC. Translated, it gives CASSLAGGETQYF.

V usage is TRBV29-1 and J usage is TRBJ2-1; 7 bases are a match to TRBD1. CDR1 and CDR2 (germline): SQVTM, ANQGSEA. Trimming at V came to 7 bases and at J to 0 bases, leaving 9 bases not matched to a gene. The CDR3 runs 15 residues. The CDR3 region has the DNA TGCAGCGCCACCAACAGGGACAGCTCCTACAATGAGCAGTTCTTC. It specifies CSATNRDSSYNEQFF.

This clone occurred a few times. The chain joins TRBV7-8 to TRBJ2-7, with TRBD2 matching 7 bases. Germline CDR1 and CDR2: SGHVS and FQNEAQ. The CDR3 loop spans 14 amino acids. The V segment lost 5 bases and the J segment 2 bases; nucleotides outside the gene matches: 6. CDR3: CASSAWTRPYEQYV. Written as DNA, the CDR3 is TGTGCCAGCAGCGCCTGGACTAGACCCTACGAGCAGTACGTC.

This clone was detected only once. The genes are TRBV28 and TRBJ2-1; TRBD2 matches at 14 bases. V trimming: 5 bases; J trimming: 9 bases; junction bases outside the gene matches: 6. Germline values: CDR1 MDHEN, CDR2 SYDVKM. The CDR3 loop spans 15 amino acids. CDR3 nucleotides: TGTGCCAGCAGTCCCCCCGGGACTAGCGGGAGTGAGCAGTTCTTC. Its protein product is CASSPPGTSGSEQFF.

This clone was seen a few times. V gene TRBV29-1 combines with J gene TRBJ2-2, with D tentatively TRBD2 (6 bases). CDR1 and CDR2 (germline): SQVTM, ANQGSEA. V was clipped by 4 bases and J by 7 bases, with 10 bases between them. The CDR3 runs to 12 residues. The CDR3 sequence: CSVGLELGELFF. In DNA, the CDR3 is TGCAGCGTTGGACTAGAACTCGGGGAGCTGTTTTTT.